The 7 T cell receptor beta chains reported below all come from one sample, sequenced in a study of spatial heterogeneity in lung cancer. For these receptors, no antigen is known. As for time point: sample taken at primary tumor resection. TCRdb re-analysed the 5' RACE reads in MiXCR, keeping a single row per CDR3 protein. The sample consists of roughly 8,000 distinct CDR3 sequences, under 7.5% of them appearing once. Study-level results: For expanded intratumoral alpha and beta TCRs, counts tracked tumor mutation counts.

Sample: lung tumor tissue, taken at surgery. These receptors all come from a female donor with early-stage non-small cell lung cancer.

This clonotype was seen many times. For a library built for alpha chains, this beta chain is a stray read; little rests on its size. This chain joins TRBV7-9 and TRBJ2-1, with 7 bases matching TRBD2. The CDR3 is 12 residues long. The germline V gene has CDR1 SEHNR and CDR2 FQNEAQ (reference sequence). Trimming removed 6 bases from V and 9 bases from J; junction bases left unmatched: 5. The CDR3 spells CASRGGYGEQFF. CDR3 coding DNA: TGTGCCAGCAGGGGAGGGTACGGTGAGCAGTTCTTC.

This clonotype was counted a single time. In a library made to pick up alpha chains, this beta chain is a stray read with a size that means little. This chain links TRBV11-3 with TRBJ2-3; the D gene is possibly TRBD1 (5 bases). Germline CDR1 is SGHNT and CDR2 is YENEEA. V was shortened by 4 bases and J by 3 bases, with 11 bases between the two germline ends. The CDR3 runs 14 residues. This chain's CDR3 is CASSSGASTDTQYF. CDR3 nucleotide sequence: TGTGCCAGCAGCTCTGGGGCAAGTACAGATACGCAGTATTTT.

Judged by abundance, this clonotype is medium-sized (0.01 to 0.1%). This beta chain represents an off-target read in a library built for alpha chains; its size is of limited meaning. The V gene is TRBV9, the J gene TRBJ2-1; the match to TRBD2 covers 15 bases. V gave up 3 bases and J gave up 1 base; unmatched junction bases: 5. Germline V gives CDR1 SGDLS, CDR2 YYNGEE. This CDR3 is 18 amino acids long. The CDR3 DNA is TGTGCCAGCAGCGGAGGACTAGCGGGAGGGATATCCTACAATGAGCAGTTCTTC. As protein: CASSGGLAGGISYNEQFF.

In this sample, this clonotype turned up many times. A library prepared for alpha chains yielded this beta chain as an off-target read; its size is of little meaning. This chain connects TRBV12-3 or TRBV12-4 to TRBJ2-1, with D perhaps TRBD1 or TRBD2 (5 bases each). The CDR3 consists of 12 residues. V dropped 4 bases and J dropped 7 bases, with 8 bases sitting between them. The CDR3 region is CASSSGLNEQFF. CDR3 bases: TGTGCCAGCAGTTCGGGGCTGAATGAGCAGTTCTTC.

This clonotype is medium-sized in the sample. The library was designed around alpha chains, so this beta chain is a stray read whose abundance carries little weight. This chain connects TRBV6-2 or TRBV6-3 to TRBJ2-1, with 12 bases that match TRBD2. Germline V gene sequence: CDR1 MNHEY, CDR2 SVGEGT. The trim removed 5 bases at V and 5 bases at J, leaving 10 bases unmatched. CDR3 length equals 17 residues. CDR3 loop: CASSIRTSGTRHNEQFF. The CDR3 coding sequence is TGTGCCAGCAGTATACGGACTAGCGGGACCCGGCACAATGAGCAGTTCTTC.

There are many counts of this clonotype. Since the library was made to target alpha chains, this beta chain is a stray read and its abundance is not meaningful. The gene calls are TRBV30 and TRBJ2-5; D might be TRBD1 (5 bases). Per germline, CDR1 GTSNPN and CDR2 SVGIG (reference sequence). V lost 8 bases and J 5 bases, leaving 18 bases between the germline ends. The CDR3 runs 13 residues. CDR3 sequence (DNA): TGTGCCGGCGACAGTGGGTCAGGGGAGACCCAGTACTTC. It yields the protein CAGDSGSGETQYF.

This clonotype was counted ten times or more. Since the library was made to target alpha chains, this beta chain is a stray read and its abundance is not meaningful. V usage is TRBV7-3 and J usage is TRBJ2-3, with 13 bases lining up with TRBD2. CDR3 length: 16 residues. Germline-derived CDR1 and CDR2 are SGHTA and FQGTGA. The trim removed 5 bases at V and 2 bases at J, leaving 4 bases unmatched. The DNA for the CDR3 is TGTGCCAGCAGCACGGGGACTAGCGGGATCACAGATACGCAGTATTTT. Translation gives CASSTGTSGITDTQYF.